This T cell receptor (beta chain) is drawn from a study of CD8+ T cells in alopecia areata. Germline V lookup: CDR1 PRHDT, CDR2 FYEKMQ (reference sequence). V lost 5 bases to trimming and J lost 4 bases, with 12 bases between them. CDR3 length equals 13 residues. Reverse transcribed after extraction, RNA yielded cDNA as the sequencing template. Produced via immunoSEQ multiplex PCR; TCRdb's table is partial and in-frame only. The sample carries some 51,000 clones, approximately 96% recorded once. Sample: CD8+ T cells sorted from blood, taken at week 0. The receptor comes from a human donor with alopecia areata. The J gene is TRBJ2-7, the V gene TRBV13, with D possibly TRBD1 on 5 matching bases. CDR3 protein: CASSQATEYEQYF. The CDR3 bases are TGTGCCAGCAGCCAAGCGACAGAATACGAGCAGTACTTC.